This is a list of T cell receptor beta chains from one sample in a study of blood T cell repertoires in COVID-19. Using immunoSEQ multiplex PCR, the repertoire was profiled, and TCRdb retains in-frame clones only, with some absent. The sample has 200,000 to 300,000 clones, roughly 86% seen once. The sequenced sample was peripheral blood. The receptors derive from a woman between 25 and 40 years old with acute or convalescent COVID-19. Each CDR3 is given with its conserved first and last residue. D genes are given only for firm matches. A clone size is listed for some rows: how often the clone was seen (once, few, many), or a class if it is expanded.

j_call,clone_size,v_call,d_call,cdr3_aa,cdr3_nt
TRBJ2-7,NA,TRBV5-1,NA,CASSGDRGYEQYF,TGCGCCAGCAGCGGAGACAGAGGCTACGAGCAGTACTTC
TRBJ2-2,NA,TRBV6-5,TRBD2,CASSPSGANTGELFF,TGTGCCAGCAGTCCTAGCGGGGCGAACACCGGGGAGCTGTTTTTT
TRBJ1-4,NA,TRBV15,NA,CATSRDELDRGEKLFF,TGTGCCACCAGCAGAGATGAGTTGGATAGAGGCGAAAAACTGTTTTTT
TRBJ2-6,once,TRBV6-2/TRBV6-3,NA,CASSYSKGEGAGANVLTF,TGTGCCAGCAGTTACTCGAAGGGGGAGGGGGCTGGGGCCAACGTCCTGACTTTC
TRBJ2-7,NA,TRBV30,NA,CAWSVQSGSEQYF,TGTGCCTGGAGTGTACAAAGCGGAAGCGAGCAGTACTTC
TRBJ1-1,NA,TRBV9,NA,CASSVLQSTEAFF,TGTGCCAGCAGCGTGTTACAGAGCACTGAAGCTTTCTTT
TRBJ2-3,NA,TRBV7-9,NA,CASSFDEADTQYF,TGTGCCAGCAGCTTTGACGAAGCGGATACGCAGTATTTT
TRBJ1-6,NA,TRBV19,TRBD1,CASSIGDRVSSPLHF,TGTGCCAGTAGTATCGGGGACAGGGTCAGTTCACCCCTCCACTTT
TRBJ1-3,NA,TRBV28,NA,CAYGSSGNTIYF,TGTGCCTACGGGAGCTCTGGAAACACCATATATTTT
TRBJ1-2,NA,TRBV6-4,NA,CASRDYGYTF,TGTGCCAGTCGGGACTATGGCTACACCTTC
TRBJ2-7,NA,TRBV6-5,NA,CASSSGLGGVEQYF,TGTGCCAGCAGCTCCGGACTAGGGGGAGTCGAGCAGTACTTC
TRBJ1-4,few,TRBV7-6,TRBD1,CASSQTGQINATNEKLFF,TGTGCCAGCAGCCAGACGGGACAGATAAATGCAACTAATGAAAAACTGTTTTTT
TRBJ1-2,NA,TRBV14,TRBD1,CASSRAGTAIYGYTF,TGTGCCAGCAGCCGCGCCGGGACAGCAATCTATGGCTACACCTTC
TRBJ2-3,NA,TRBV19,NA,CASSIEAARRDTQYF,TGTGCCAGTAGTATAGAGGCGGCCCGACGGGATACGCAGTATTTT
TRBJ2-2,NA,TRBV30,NA,CAWRLGTSNTGELFF,TGTGCCTGGAGACTCGGGACTTCGAACACCGGGGAGCTGTTTTTT
TRBJ2-5,NA,TRBV3-1/TRBV3-2,TRBD2,CASSQDRASGRFGTQYF,TGTGCCAGCAGCCAAGATAGGGCTAGCGGGAGATTCGGGACCCAGTACTTC
TRBJ2-1,NA,TRBV7-2,NA,CAVNPPGGPLEQFF,TGTGCCGTCAACCCCCCCGGGGGGCCTCTGGAGCAGTTCTTC
TRBJ2-7,NA,TRBV19,NA,CASSTDSYEQYF,TGTGCCAGTAGTACCGACAGCTACGAGCAGTACTTC
TRBJ2-5,NA,TRBV29-1,TRBD1,CSADRDQETQYF,TGCAGCGCTGACAGGGACCAAGAGACCCAGTACTTC
TRBJ2-3,NA,TRBV27,NA,CASSLSSRYPYTQYF,TGTGCCAGCAGTTTATCATCGCGGTACCCTTATACGCAGTATTTT
TRBJ1-1,NA,TRBV14,TRBD1,CASSQERGQDTEAFF,TGTGCCAGCAGCCAAGAAAGGGGGCAGGACACTGAAGCTTTCTTT
TRBJ2-7,NA,TRBV14,NA,CASSSRGLLEQYF,TGTGCCAGCAGCTCCCGAGGGCTCCTCGAGCAGTACTTC
TRBJ2-7,NA,TRBV29-1,NA,CSVEGAGIFYEQYF,TGCAGCGTTGAAGGGGCAGGGATCTTCTACGAGCAGTACTTC
TRBJ1-2,NA,TRBV7-8,TRBD1,CASSLESRTGLGYTF,TGTGCCAGCAGCTTAGAATCTCGGACAGGGTTAGGCTACACCTTC
TRBJ2-1,NA,TRBV11-3,TRBD1,CASSLPQGAGEQFF,TGTGCCAGCAGCTTACCCCAGGGGGCAGGTGAGCAGTTCTTC
TRBJ2-1,NA,TRBV5-1,NA,CASSLVGGYNEQFF,TGCGCCAGCAGCTTGGTGGGGGGCTACAATGAGCAGTTCTTC
TRBJ1-1,NA,TRBV4-3,NA,CASSHGEGSTEAFF,TGCGCCAGCAGCCATGGGGAGGGGAGCACTGAAGCTTTCTTT
TRBJ2-3,NA,TRBV19,TRBD2,CASSIGEGQADTQYF,TGTGCCAGTAGTATAGGGGAGGGCCAAGCAGATACGCAGTATTTT
TRBJ1-2,NA,TRBV19,NA,CASSLEIGGYTF,TGTGCCAGTAGTCTGGAGATCGGGGGCTACACCTTC
TRBJ2-5,NA,TRBV2,NA,CASTGTRQETQYF,TGTGCCAGCACGGGGACACGCCAAGAGACCCAGTACTTC
TRBJ1-3,NA,TRBV30,NA,CAWRGGALSGNTIYF,TGTGCCTGGAGAGGGGGGGCCCTCTCTGGAAACACCATATATTTT
TRBJ1-5,NA,TRBV27,TRBD1,CASSPDDRGNQPQHF,TGTGCCAGCAGTCCAGATGACAGGGGCAATCAGCCCCAGCATTTT
TRBJ2-2,once,TRBV5-1,TRBD2,CASLLSGSTGELFF,TGCGCCAGCCTACTTAGCGGGAGTACCGGGGAGCTGTTTTTT
TRBJ1-1,NA,TRBV14,TRBD1,CASSLGTGGTEAFF,TGTGCCAGCAGCCTTGGGACAGGGGGAACTGAAGCTTTCTTT
TRBJ2-1,NA,TRBV19,NA,CASSIEGRWNNEQFF,TGTGCCAGTAGTATTGAGGGGAGGTGGAACAATGAGCAGTTCTTC
TRBJ2-7,NA,TRBV18,TRBD1,CASSPVGPGQGPVEQYF,TGTGCCAGCTCACCAGTAGGTCCGGGACAGGGGCCGGTCGAGCAGTACTTC
TRBJ2-1,NA,TRBV19,TRBD2,CASSLAGGPYNEQFF,TGTGCCAGTAGTCTAGCGGGAGGGCCCTACAATGAGCAGTTCTTC
TRBJ2-3,NA,TRBV28,TRBD1,CASSSYGQGAKDTQYF,TGTGCCAGCAGCTCATATGGACAGGGGGCAAAAGATACGCAGTATTTT
TRBJ1-6,NA,TRBV5-6,NA,CASSLESSYNSPLHF,TGTGCCAGCAGCTTGGAGAGCTCCTATAATTCACCCCTCCACTTT
TRBJ1-6,once,TRBV6-5,TRBD1,CASTRRQGAGSPLHF,TGTGCCAGCACAAGACGACAGGGGGCCGGCTCACCCCTCCACTTT
TRBJ2-5,NA,TRBV3-1/TRBV3-2,TRBD1,CASNSRVRDRNMGAQYF,TGTGCCAGCAATTCACGCGTCCGGGACAGGAATATGGGAGCCCAGTACTTC
TRBJ2-1,NA,TRBV6-1,TRBD2,CASSAGTSGPEQFF,TGTGCCAGCAGTGCCGGGACTAGCGGGCCTGAGCAGTTCTTC
TRBJ2-1,NA,TRBV19,TRBD2,CASSTRLAGALSGEQFF,TGTGCCAGTAGTACCAGACTAGCGGGAGCCCTCTCTGGTGAGCAGTTCTTC
TRBJ2-7,NA,TRBV18,NA,CASSPPVKTYEQYF,TGTGCCAGCTCACCCCCGGTAAAAACGTACGAGCAGTACTTC
TRBJ2-7,NA,TRBV5-6,NA,CASSLIGAPYEQYF,TGTGCCAGCAGCTTGATAGGGGCCCCCTACGAGCAGTACTTC
TRBJ1-4,NA,TRBV6-2/TRBV6-3,TRBD1,CASSFRFQGGPEKLFF,TGTGCCAGCAGTTTTCGATTTCAGGGGGGACCTGAAAAACTGTTTTTT
TRBJ1-6,NA,TRBV7-9,NA,CASTSGGGNSPLHF,TGTGCCAGCACCTCGGGGGGGGGTAATTCACCCCTCCACTTT
TRBJ2-2,NA,TRBV5-4,TRBD2,CASSRTSGSPGELFF,TGTGCCAGCAGCCGGACTAGCGGGAGTCCCGGGGAGCTGTTTTTT
TRBJ1-5,NA,TRBV5-4,TRBD1,CASSRDRENQPQHF,TGTGCCAGCAGCCGGGACAGGGAGAATCAGCCCCAGCATTTT
TRBJ2-6,once,TRBV29-1,NA,CSVGASGVGANVLTF,TGCAGCGTTGGGGCTTCGGGGGTTGGGGCCAACGTCCTGACTTTC
TRBJ2-1,NA,TRBV7-9,NA,CASSLGSLDNEQFF,TGTGCCAGCAGCTTAGGTAGTCTAGACAATGAGCAGTTCTTC
TRBJ1-3,NA,TRBV30,NA,CAWSRDSGSGNTIYF,TGTGCCTGGAGCCGGGACTCTGGCTCTGGAAACACCATATATTTT
TRBJ2-7,NA,TRBV9,NA,CASSTTQNTLFDEQYF,TGTGCCAGCAGCACGACACAGAATACCTTATTTGACGAGCAGTACTTC
TRBJ2-1,NA,TRBV12-5,TRBD2,CASGPRLAGSYNEQFF,TGTGCTAGTGGTCCTCGACTAGCGGGCTCCTACAATGAGCAGTTCTTC
TRBJ2-3,NA,TRBV10-3,TRBD1,CAISRTGTSTDTQYF,TGTGCCATCAGTCGGACAGGGACTAGCACAGATACGCAGTATTTT
TRBJ1-4,NA,TRBV24-1,TRBD1,CATSAGGQGTNEKLFF,TGTGCCACCAGTGCAGGGGGACAGGGAACTAATGAAAAACTGTTTTTT
TRBJ1-4,NA,TRBV5-1,NA,CASSLDRAGKLFF,TGCGCCAGCAGCTTGGACAGGGCTGGAAAACTGTTTTTT
TRBJ2-1,NA,TRBV27,NA,CASSPRGNGIEQFF,TGTGCCAGCAGTCCCCGCGGTAACGGGATTGAGCAGTTCTTC
TRBJ2-1,NA,TRBV9,NA,CASSYAGTGGNEQFF,TGTGCCAGCAGCTACGCGGGGACTGGGGGGAATGAGCAGTTCTTC
TRBJ1-4,NA,TRBV7-9,NA,CASSSRQFNAEKLFF,TGTGCCAGCAGTTCGCGACAGTTTAATGCGGAAAAACTGTTTTTT